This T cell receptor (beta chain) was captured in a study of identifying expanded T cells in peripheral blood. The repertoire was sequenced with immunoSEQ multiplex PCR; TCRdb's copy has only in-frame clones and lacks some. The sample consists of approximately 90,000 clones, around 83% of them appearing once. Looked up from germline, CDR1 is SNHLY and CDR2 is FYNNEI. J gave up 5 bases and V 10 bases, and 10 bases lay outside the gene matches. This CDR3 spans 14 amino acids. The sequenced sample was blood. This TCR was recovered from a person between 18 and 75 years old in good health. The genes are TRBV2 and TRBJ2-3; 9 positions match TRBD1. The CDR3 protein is CATRPGTGLDTQYF. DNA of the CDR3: TGTGCCACCCGTCCCGGGACAGGGCTAGATACGCAGTATTTT.